This TCR beta chain was sequenced for a study of blood T cell repertoires in COVID-19. Looking at the study overall: Sites in the United States, Italy and Spain provided acute and convalescent COVID-19 samples. In each case, the material was cDNA or gDNA derived from T cells, B-cell-depleted T cells, or PBMCs.

V shed 3 bases and J 4 bases; nucleotides not matched to a gene: 8. The CDR3 extends over 16 amino acids. CDR1 is SGHAT and CDR2 is FQNNGV in the germline V gene. In the original analysis: By means of reference gene primer amplification, nucleated cell counts were estimated. Sequenced by immunoSEQ multiplex PCR; TCRdb stores in-frame clones only, minus some. That table is the source of V, J and clone size, and D and trimming were worked out from the DNA. The repertoire holds around 140,000 clones, with over 80% as singletons. The specimen was peripheral blood. V gene TRBV11-2 combines with J gene TRBJ2-3, with TRBD2 matching over 9 bases. This clonotype was sampled from a woman between 45 and 60 years old with acute or convalescent COVID-19. The CDR3 coding sequence is TGTGCCAGCAGCTTGGGTACGGCGGGGGGGCCAGATACGCAGTATTTT. As protein: CASSLGTAGGPDTQYF. The variable domain in full, completed from reference TRBV11-2 and TRBJ2-3, reads EAGVAQSPRYKIIEKRQSVAFWCNPISGHATLYWYQQILGQGPKLLIQFQNNGVVDDSQLPKDRFSAERLKGVDSTLKIQPAKLEDSAVYLCASSLGTAGGPDTQYFGPGTRLTVL.